This TCR beta chain emerged from a study of blood T cell repertoires in COVID-19. Overall study: Both acute and convalescent COVID-19 samples were obtained from the United States, Italy and Spain.

The CDR3 is 15 residues long. Germline V gene lookup returns CDR1 SEHNR and CDR2 FQNEAQ (reference sequence). V lost 10 bases and J 1 base, leaving 19 bases between the germline ends. Here immunoSEQ multiplex PCR was the method, and the copy in TCRdb shows in-frame clones only, minus some. The sample includes over 200,000 clones, about 86% of them seen just once. The sample taken for sequencing was peripheral blood. This TCR was sampled from a middle-aged man with active or convalescent COVID-19. V and J are TRBV7-9 and TRBJ1-1; no clear D. This CDR3 is CAMVTEVVKNTEAFF. DNA of the CDR3: TGTGCCATGGTGACGGAGGTCGTAAAGAACACTGAAGCTTTCTTT.